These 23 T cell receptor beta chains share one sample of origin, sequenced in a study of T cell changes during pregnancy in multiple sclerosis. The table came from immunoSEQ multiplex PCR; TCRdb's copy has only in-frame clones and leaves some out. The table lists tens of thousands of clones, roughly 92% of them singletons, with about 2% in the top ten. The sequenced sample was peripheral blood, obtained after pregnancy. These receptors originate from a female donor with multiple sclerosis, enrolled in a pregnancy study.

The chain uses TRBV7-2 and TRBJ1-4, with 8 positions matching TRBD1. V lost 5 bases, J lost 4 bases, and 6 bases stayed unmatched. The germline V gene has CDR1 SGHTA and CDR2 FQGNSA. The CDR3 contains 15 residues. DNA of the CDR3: TGTGCCAGCAGCATCACAGGGGGAGGTAATGAAAAACTGTTTTTT. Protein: CASSITGGGNEKLFF.

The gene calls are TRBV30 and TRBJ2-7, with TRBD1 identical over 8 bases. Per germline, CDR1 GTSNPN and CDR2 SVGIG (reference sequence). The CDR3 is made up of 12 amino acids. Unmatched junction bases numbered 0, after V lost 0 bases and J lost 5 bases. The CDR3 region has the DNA TGTGCCTGGAGTGTGGGACAGGACGAGCAGTACTTC. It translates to CAWSVGQDEQYF.

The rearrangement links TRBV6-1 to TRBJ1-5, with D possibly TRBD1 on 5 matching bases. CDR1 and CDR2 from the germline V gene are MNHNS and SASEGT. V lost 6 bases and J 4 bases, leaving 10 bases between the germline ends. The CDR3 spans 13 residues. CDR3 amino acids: CASRRDLNQPQHF. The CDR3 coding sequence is TGTGCCAGCAGAAGGGACTTAAATCAGCCCCAGCATTTT.

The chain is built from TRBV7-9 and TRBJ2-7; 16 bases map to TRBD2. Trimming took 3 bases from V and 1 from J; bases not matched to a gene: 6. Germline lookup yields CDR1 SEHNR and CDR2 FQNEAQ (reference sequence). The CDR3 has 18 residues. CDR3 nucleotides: TGTGCCAGCAGCTTCGGGACTAGCGGGAGGGCCAATTCCTACGAGCAGTACTTC. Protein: CASSFGTSGRANSYEQYF.

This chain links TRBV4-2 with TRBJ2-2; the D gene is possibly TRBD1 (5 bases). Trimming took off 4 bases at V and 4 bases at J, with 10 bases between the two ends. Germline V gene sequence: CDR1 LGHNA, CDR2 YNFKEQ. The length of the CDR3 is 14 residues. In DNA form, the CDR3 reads TGTGCCAGCAGCCCAGGGCAAGGCACCGGGGAGCTGTTTTTT. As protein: CASSPGQGTGELFF.

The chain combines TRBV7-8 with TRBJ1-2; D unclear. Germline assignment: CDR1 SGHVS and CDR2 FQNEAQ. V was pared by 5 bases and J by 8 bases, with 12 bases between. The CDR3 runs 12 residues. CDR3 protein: CASSVSLGGYTF. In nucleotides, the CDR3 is TGTGCCAGCAGCGTCAGTCTAGGCGGCTACACCTTC.

The CDR3, as DNA: TGTGCCAGCAGCTCAAGGGGCTCTAGGGGGACAGGGGATGAGACCCAGTACTTC. It yields the protein CASSSRGSRGTGDETQYF. The chain uses TRBV13 and TRBJ2-5; 10 bases map to TRBD1. Germline V CDR1 and CDR2: PRHDT, FYEKMQ (reference sequence). Losses at the gene ends were 4 bases for V and 5 bases for J; bases not matched to a gene: 16. This CDR3 is built from 18 residues.

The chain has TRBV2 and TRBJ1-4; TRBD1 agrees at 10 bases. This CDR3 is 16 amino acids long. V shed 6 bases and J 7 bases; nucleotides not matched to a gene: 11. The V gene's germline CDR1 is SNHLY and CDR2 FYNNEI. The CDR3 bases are TGTGCCAGCAGCTTACTGCCGGGACAGGGGCTTGAAAAACTGTTTTTT. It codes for CASSLLPGQGLEKLFF.

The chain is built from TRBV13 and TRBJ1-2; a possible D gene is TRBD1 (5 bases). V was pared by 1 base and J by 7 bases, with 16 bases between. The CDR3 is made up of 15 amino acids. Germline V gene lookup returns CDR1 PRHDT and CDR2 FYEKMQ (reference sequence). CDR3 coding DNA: TGTGCCAGCAGCTTAGCTCTCTGGGTTAGGGGTGGCTACACCTTC. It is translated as CASSLALWVRGGYTF.

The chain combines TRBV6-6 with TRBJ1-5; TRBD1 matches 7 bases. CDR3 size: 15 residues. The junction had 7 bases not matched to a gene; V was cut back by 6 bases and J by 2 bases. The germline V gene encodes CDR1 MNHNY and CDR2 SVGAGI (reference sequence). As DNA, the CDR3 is TGTGCCAGCAGCTCCCCCGGGACAGGCAATCAGCCCCAGCATTTT. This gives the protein CASSSPGTGNQPQHF.

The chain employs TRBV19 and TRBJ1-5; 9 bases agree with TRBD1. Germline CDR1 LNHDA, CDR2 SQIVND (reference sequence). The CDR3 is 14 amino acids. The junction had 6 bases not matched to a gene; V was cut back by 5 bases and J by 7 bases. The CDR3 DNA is TGTGCCAGTAGTTTCGGGACAGGGCACCAGCCCCAGCATTTT. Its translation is CASSFGTGHQPQHF. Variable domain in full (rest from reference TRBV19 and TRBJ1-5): DGGITQSPKYLFRKEGQNVTLSCEQNLNHDAMYWYRQDPGQGLRLIYYSQIVNDFQKGDIAEGYSVSREKKESFPLTVTSAQKNPTAFYLCASSFGTGHQPQHFGDGTRLSIL.

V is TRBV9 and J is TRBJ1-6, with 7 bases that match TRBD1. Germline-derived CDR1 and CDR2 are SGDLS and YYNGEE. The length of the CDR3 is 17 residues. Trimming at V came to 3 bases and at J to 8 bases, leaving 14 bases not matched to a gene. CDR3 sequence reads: CASSAGRVDRDDSPLHF. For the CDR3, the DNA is TGTGCCAGCAGCGCCGGGAGAGTCGACAGGGATGATTCACCCCTCCACTTT.

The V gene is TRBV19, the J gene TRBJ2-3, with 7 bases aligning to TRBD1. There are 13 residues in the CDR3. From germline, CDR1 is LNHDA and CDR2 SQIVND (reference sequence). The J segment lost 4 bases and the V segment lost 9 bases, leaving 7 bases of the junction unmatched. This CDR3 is CASRGQPADTQYF. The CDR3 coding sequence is TGTGCCAGCCGGGGACAGCCGGCAGATACGCAGTATTTT.

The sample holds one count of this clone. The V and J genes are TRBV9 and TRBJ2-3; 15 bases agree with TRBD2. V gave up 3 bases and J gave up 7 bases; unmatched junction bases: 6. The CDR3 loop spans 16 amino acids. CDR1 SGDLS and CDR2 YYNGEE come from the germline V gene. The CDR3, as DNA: TGTGCCAGCAGCGAGAGGACTAGCGGGGGGGCAAATACGCAGTATTTT. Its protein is CASSERTSGGANTQYF.

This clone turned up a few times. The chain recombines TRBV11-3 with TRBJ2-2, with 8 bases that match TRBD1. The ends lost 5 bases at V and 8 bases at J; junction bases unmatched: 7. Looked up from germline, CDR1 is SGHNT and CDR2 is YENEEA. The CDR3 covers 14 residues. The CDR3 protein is CASSPRGRNGELFF. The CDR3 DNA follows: TGTGCCAGCAGCCCCAGGGGGCGCAATGGGGAGCTGTTTTTT.

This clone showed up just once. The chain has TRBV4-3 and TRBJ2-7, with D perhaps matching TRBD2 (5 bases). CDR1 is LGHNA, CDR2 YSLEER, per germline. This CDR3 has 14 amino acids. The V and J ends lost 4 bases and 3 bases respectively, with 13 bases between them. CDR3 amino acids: CASSREGLFYEQYF. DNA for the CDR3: TGCGCCAGCAGCCGAGAGGGCCTATTCTACGAGCAGTACTTC.

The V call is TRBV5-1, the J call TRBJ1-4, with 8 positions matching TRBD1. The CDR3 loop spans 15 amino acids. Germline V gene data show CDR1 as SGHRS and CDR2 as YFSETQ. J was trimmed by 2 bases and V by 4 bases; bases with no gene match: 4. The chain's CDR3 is CASSTYRGTNEKLFF. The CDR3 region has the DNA TGCGCCAGCAGCACTTACAGGGGGACTAATGAAAAACTGTTTTTT.

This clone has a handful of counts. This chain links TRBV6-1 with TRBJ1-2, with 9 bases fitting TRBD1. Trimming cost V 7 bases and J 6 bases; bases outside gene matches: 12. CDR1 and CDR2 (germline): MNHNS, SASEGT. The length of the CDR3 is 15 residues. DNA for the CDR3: TGTGCCAGCAATCCGGACAGGGGAGGGTTTCATGGCTACACCTTC. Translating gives CASNPDRGGFHGYTF.

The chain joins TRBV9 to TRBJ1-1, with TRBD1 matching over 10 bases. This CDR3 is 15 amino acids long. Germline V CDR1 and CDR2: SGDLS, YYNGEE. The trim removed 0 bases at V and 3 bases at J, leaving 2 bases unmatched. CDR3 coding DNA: TGTGCCAGCAGCGTAGTGGGGACAGGGGACACTGAAGCTTTCTTT. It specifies CASSVVGTGDTEAFF.

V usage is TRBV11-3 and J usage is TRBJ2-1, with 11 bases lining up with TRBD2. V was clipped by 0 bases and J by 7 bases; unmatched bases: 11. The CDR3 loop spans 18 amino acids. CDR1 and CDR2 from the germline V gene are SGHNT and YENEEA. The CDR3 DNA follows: TGTGCCAGCAGCTTAGATCAGGGGGGTAGCGGGAGGGTAAATGAGCAGTTCTTC. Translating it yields CASSLDQGGSGRVNEQFF.

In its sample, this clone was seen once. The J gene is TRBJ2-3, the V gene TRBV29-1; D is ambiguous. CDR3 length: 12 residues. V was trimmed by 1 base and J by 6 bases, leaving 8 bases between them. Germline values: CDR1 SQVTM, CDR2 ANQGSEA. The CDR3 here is CSVEAQVDTQYF. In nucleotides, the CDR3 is TGCAGCGTTGAAGCCCAGGTCGATACGCAGTATTTT.

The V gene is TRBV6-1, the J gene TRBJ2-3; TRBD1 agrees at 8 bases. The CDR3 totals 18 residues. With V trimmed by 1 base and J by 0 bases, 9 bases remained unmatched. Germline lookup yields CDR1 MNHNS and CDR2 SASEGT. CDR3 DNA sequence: TGTGCCAGCAGTGAAGTTGGGTGGCAGGGGGCAAGCACAGATACGCAGTATTTT. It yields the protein CASSEVGWQGASTDTQYF.

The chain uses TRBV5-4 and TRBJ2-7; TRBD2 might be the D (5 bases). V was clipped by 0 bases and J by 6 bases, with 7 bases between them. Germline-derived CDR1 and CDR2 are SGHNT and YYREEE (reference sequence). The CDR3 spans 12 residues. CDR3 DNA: TGTGCCAGCAGCTTGGAGGAGGCCGAGCAGTACTTC. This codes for CASSLEEAEQYF.